This TCR beta chain was sequenced for a study of blood T cell repertoires in COVID-19. The cohort comprised adults aged 18 to 89 years residing in around 25 US areas. Participants' reported clinical history set cohort assignment. Here immunoSEQ multiplex PCR was the method, and the copy in TCRdb shows in-frame clones only, minus some. The sample contains more than 110,000 clones, around 80% of which appear only once. Looked up from germline, CDR1 is SGDLS and CDR2 is YYNGEE. The CDR3 spans 14 residues. V was cut by 4 bases and J by 0 bases, with 8 bases left in between. The sequence was collected from a woman in her forties or fifties who had recovered from COVID-19. What was sequenced was PBMCs or T cells enriched from blood (not recorded which). The chain has TRBV9 and TRBJ1-5, with no clear D. CDR3 in amino acids: CASSLSSSNQPQHF. CDR3 coding DNA: TGTGCCAGCAGCCTAAGCTCTAGCAATCAGCCCCAGCATTTT.